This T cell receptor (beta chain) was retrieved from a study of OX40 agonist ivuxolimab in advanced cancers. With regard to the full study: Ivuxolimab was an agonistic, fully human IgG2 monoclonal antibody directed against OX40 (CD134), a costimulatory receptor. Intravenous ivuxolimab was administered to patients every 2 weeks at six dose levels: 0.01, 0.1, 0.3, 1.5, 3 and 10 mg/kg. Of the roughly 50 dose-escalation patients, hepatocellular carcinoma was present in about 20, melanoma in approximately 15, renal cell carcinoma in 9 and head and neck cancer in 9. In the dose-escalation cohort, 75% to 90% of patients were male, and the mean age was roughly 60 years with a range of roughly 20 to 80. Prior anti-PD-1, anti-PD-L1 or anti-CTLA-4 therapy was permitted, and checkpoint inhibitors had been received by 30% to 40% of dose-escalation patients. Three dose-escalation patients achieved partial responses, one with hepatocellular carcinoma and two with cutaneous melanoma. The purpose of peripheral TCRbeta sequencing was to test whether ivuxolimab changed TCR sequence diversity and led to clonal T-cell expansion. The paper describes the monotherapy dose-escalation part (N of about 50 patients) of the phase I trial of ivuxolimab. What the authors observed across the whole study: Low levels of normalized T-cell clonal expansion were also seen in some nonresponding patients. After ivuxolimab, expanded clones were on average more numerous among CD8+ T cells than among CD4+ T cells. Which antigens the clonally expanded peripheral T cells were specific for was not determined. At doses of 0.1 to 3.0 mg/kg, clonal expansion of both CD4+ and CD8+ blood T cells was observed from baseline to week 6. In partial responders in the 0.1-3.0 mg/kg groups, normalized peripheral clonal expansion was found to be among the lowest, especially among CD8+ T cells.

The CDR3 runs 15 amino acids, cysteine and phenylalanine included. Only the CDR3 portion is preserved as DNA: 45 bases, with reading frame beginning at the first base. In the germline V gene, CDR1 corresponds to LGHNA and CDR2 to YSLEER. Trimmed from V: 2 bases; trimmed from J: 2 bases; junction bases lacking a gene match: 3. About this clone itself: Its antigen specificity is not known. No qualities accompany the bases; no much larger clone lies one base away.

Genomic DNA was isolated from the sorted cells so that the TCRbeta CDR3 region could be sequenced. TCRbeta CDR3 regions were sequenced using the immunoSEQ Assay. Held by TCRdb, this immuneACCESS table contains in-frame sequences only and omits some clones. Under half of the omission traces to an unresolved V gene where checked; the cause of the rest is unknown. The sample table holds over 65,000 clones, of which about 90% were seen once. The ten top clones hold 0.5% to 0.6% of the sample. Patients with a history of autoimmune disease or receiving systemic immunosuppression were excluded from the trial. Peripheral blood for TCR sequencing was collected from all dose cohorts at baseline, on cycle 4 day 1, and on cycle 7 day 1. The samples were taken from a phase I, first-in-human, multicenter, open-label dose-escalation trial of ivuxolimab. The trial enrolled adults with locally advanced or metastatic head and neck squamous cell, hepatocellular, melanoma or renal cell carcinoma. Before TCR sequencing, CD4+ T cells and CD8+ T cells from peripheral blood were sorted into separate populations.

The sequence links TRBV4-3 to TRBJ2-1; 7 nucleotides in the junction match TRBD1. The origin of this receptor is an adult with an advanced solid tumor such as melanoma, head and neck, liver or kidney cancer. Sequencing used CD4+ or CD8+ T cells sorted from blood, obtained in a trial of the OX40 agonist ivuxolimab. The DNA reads TGCGCCAGCAGCCAACGGACAGGCACCTACAATGAGCAGTTCTTC. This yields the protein CASSQRTGTYNEQFF.